This T cell receptor (beta chain) stems from a study of breast tumors, draining lymph nodes, adjacent tissues (dated by TCRdb to 2016 to 2017). Describing the broader study: The study compared TCR beta repertoires across tumor, adjacent nontumor tissue and axillary lymph nodes from breast cancer patients. In human breast cancer, the study set out to evaluate how tumor, surrounding tissue and draining lymph node repertoires relate to one another and whether T cells may move between these sites. Overall study outcomes, separate from this receptor: In luminal-like breast cancer, tumor and nontumor tissue repertoires resembled each other significantly more than in basal-like breast cancer. Tumors showed preferential V and J gene usage, and their T-cell repertoire diversity fell below that of lymph nodes yet above that of nontumor tissue. Rather than being directly demonstrated, the conclusion that tumor T cells originate in lymph nodes was presented as consistent with a hypothesis. A scenario in which most tumor T cells derive from the lymph node and then expand within tumor tissue was judged to be consistent with the data.

Looking up the germline V gene (reference sequence) yields CDR1 SEHNR and CDR2 FQNEAQ. From the cysteine up to the phenylalanine, the CDR3 has a length of 13 residues. The DNA shown is the 39-base CDR3, in frame from base 1. V drops 3 bases and J drops 5 bases, leaving 8 bases in between. Lymph node samples were obtained from the axillary draining lymph nodes of breast cancer patients. Sequencing used an Illumina HiSeq 2000. TCR beta chain libraries were generated by multiplex PCR amplification. High-throughput sequencing was used to analyze the amplified TCR beta chain products. The public reads were reanalyzed by TCRdb: fastp trimming at Q25, MiXCR alignment, in-frame beta chains only. Entries are consolidated by CDR3 protein sequence, retaining the most common genes and DNA. The sample contains around 150,000 distinct CDR3 sequences, 20% to 25% of them found a single time. The ten largest account for around 2.6% of the sample.

This clonotype was counted a few times. This clone's antigen is unknown. No qualities accompany the bases; no much larger clone lies one base away. This chain joins TRBV7-9 to TRBJ2-4; the best D guess is TRBD1, with 6 bases matching. Input material: axillary lymph node tissue. This sequence originates from a female donor with breast cancer. Some clones in this sample may be carry-over from other donors' samples. The nucleotides read TGTGCCAGCAGCTTGGGGGCCGAAAACATTCAGTACTTC. The translation is CASSLGAENIQYF.